This entry is about one TCR beta chain. This CDR3 is 13 amino acids long. CDR1 and CDR2 from the germline V gene are SGHDT and YYEEEE. The ends were cut back, 7 bases at V and 7 bases at J, with 14 bases in the middle. This specimen comes from a study of shared clonotypes between healthy human individuals. About the study: Three plates were used per donor for CD4 naive, three for CD4 memory, two for CD8 naive and one for CD8 memory.

Methods used by the authors: From ImmunoSEQ came sequences covering only the junction and carrying no quality scores, so filtering differed. The table came from immunoSEQ multiplex PCR; TCRdb's copy has only in-frame clones and leaves some out. V and J calls plus clone size are reproduced from that table; the DNA served to infer D and trimming. The sample has about 120,000 clones; more than 65% are singletons. Source material: memory CD8+ T cells sorted from blood. Subset defined: CD45RO+ cells pooled with CCR7-negative TemRA cells. The source is a woman in her 30s in good health. This chain links TRBV5-6 with TRBJ2-2; unclear D gene. The CDR3 reads CASADTLSGELFF. CDR3 bases: TGTGCCAGCGCCGACACCCTCAGCGGGGAGCTGTTTTTT.